This entry describes one T cell receptor beta chain. This record comes from a study of human T cells and chemical hapten exposure. For the study at large: Patch tests delivered 0.01% DPC to the upper back and were evaluated at 6 days.

MiXCR was run by TCRdb on the RACE reads, yielding one entry per CDR3 protein. Altogether some 90,000 distinct CDR3 sequences are present, approximately 9% being singletons, with the ten largest covering around 2.6%. The germline CDR1 and CDR2 sequences are SGHTA and FQGNSA. This CDR3 contains 16 residues. V was pared by 1 base and J by 0 bases, with 12 bases between. This sample's time point: pre-sensitization, week 0. Treatment meaning: therapeutic diphenylcyclopropenone sensitization with weekly scalp DPC. Blood collection took place prior to placing each patch test. This clonotype was sampled from a man aged 35 to 55 with alopecia areata. Some clones in this sample may be carry-over from other donors' samples. The specimen comprised whole blood, sampled in connection with sensitization to the hapten diphenylcyclopropenone (DPC). The chain links TRBV7-2 to TRBJ1-2; D is unclear. CDR3 nucleotides: TGTGCCAGCAGCTTAGACTTAGTCAGAACTAACTATGGCTACACCTTC. Residues: CASSLDLVRTNYGYTF.